What follows is one TCR beta chain and its context. Per the germline V gene, CDR1 is SGHTA and CDR2 is FQGNSA. The CDR3 is made up of 12 amino acids. V lost 1 base, J lost 4 bases, and 4 bases lay in between. Sequencing was performed with immunoSEQ multiplex PCR; in TCRdb, only in-frame clones are kept and a portion is missing. This table holds 75,000 to 100,000 clones, around 80% found once. The data originate from a study of blood T cell repertoires in COVID-19. The sequenced sample consisted of peripheral blood. The V and J genes are TRBV7-2 and TRBJ1-1, with D unclear. The source is a human donor in a cohort sampled during active COVID-19. Here the CDR3 reads CASSLGSTEAFF. CDR3 nucleotide sequence: TGTGCCAGCAGCTTAGGCAGCACTGAAGCTTTCTTT.